This TCR beta chain was sequenced for a study of shared clonotypes between healthy human individuals (dated by TCRdb to 2019 to 2021). With regard to the full study: The cohort comprised two women and a few men aged 18 to 49 years. To estimate repertoire size and how much clonotypes are shared between individuals, the study performed deep sequencing of blood TCR repertoires from a few healthy adults. Each donor's leukapheresis produced roughly between roughly 0.94 and 9.5 billion PBMCs. Different laboratories and diverse techniques were used to prepare libraries and sequence TCR repertoires, to increase sequencing depth and limit assay-specific biases.

Donors were healthy HIV-negative adults with no recently reported acute infections or vaccinations. Only Caucasian adults living in Nashville, Tennessee, USA were represented among the donors. For unsorted samples, 100 million or so PBMCs were counted, and genomic DNA was extracted using the QIAamp DNA Blood Mini kit. Blood was collected by leukapheresis, and PBMCs were isolated by Ficoll-Histopaque density gradient centrifugation and then cryopreserved in liquid nitrogen vapor phase. The germline V gene yields SNHLY for CDR1 and FYNNEI for CDR2. The CDR3 goes from the cysteine to the phenylalanine over 13 residues. This entry keeps only the CDR3 DNA: 39 bases, framed from base 1. V is cut by 6 bases and J by 3 bases, and the space between the germline ends is 9 bases. Using the deep immunoSEQ assay, TCR CDR3 regions were amplified from genomic DNA by multiplex PCR. Extracted genomic DNA from each cell subset was distributed evenly across all wells of several immunoSEQ 96-well plates, and each plate was treated as a replicate. Each replicate PCR for unsorted PBMC received roughly 0.3 ug genomic DNA, equal to about 30,000 T cell genomes. Unsorted PBMC genomic DNA was sequenced across ten immunoSEQ deep assay plates. Purified libraries were measured with a Qubit 3.0 fluorometer, size-checked on a Bioanalyzer 2100, and measured again with the KAPA Library Quantification kit. Every immunoSEQ 96-well plate was sequenced on a dedicated single-read 150-cycle Illumina NextSeq 550 flow cell. As for how the authors treated the data: The immunoSEQ output contained only junctional sequences without quality scores, so filtering could not match that applied to full-length reads. To assign V/J genes and CDR3, sequences were annotated against IMGT germline references using PyIR, a Python wrapper for IgBLAST v1.9. Reads were filtered out if the reads had weak V/J assignments (E-value above 1e-6), no CDR3, stop codons, out-of-frame junctions, or ambiguous translated residues. V3J clonotypes were defined as sequences sharing the same inferred V gene, J gene, and CDR3 amino acid sequence. Percentage overlap between repertoires was computed as shared unique clonotypes divided by the size of the smaller repertoire. RTK rarefaction, the Chao1 estimator, and Recon v2.1 estimates of unobserved clonotypes were used to assess repertoire richness. Drawn from immuneACCESS, this table holds only the in-frame rearrangements with V and J called that TCRdb kept. Clones are partly lost; checked studies trace under half to an unresolved V gene and leave the rest unexplained. V and J calls and clone size are those listed in that table; D and trimming were worked out from the DNA. This sample holds approximately 470,000 clones; approximately 82% were observed only once. 12% of the sample is taken by the ten largest.

The table lists this clone with a few counts. Its cognate antigen has yet to be identified. No base-level quality is on record; no much larger clone is a single base apart. What the authors observed across the whole study: The small number of donors limited the genetic and exposure-history diversity represented. Sampling was restricted to blood, and TCR repertoires in tissue are likely to differ from TCR repertoires in blood. Pairwise subsampling indicated that sequencing depth was expected to affect the degree of clonotype sharing among donors.

This clonotype was sampled from a middle-aged woman in good health. Some clones in this sample may be carry-over from other donors' samples. Sample: PBMCs. In this chain, TRBV2 is recombined with TRBJ1-3, with the D gene not clear enough to name. CDR3 loop: CASSLGYGNTIYF. The nucleotide sequence reads as follows: TGTGCCAGCAGCTTAGGATATGGAAACACCATATATTTT.